This T cell receptor beta chain was profiled in a study of regulatory T cells in long-lasting Graves disease. Many counts were recorded for this clonotype. Documented time point: newly diagnosed GD, antithyroid drugs for less than 3 months. There was RNA extracted from PBMCs, and the TCR library was made from it. The length of the CDR3 is 15 residues. V lost 6 bases and J 5 bases, leaving 19 bases between the germline ends. Building the TCR beta libraries relied on iRepertoire HTBI primers, and CDR3 regions underwent Arm-PCR. One entry per CDR3 protein, called by TCRdb with MiXCR from the multiplex PCR reads. The profile shows 450,000 to 600,000 distinct CDR3 sequences, approximately 12% of them singletons. These data also featured in a second study, about T cells in Graves' hyperthyroidism and ophthalmopathy. That source notes: Ophthalmopathy and stable hyperthyroidism were separated by a 13 V-J model.

The chain carries TRBV12-3 or TRBV12-4 and TRBJ1-2; D is possibly TRBD1 (6 bases). Sequencing used peripheral blood mononuclear cells (PBMCs), obtained at new diagnosis, from a patient treated with antithyroid drugs. This clonotype was obtained from a man aged 30 to 39 with Graves disease. The CDR3 DNA sequence: TGTGCCAGCAGCCCCGAAAACAGGGTAGGGTATGGCTACACCTTC. Protein: CASSPENRVGYGYTF.